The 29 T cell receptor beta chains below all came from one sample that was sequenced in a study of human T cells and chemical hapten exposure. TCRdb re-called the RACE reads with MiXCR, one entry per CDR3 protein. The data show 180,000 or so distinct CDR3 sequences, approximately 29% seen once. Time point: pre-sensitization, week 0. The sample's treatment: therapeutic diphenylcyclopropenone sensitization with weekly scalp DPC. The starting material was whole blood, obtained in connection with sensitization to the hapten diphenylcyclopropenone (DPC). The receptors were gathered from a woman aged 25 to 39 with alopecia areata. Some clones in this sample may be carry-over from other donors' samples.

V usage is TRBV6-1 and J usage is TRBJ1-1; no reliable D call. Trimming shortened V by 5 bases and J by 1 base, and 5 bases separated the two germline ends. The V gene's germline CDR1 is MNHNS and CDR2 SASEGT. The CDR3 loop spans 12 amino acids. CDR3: CASSYRNTEAFF. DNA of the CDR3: TGTGCCAGCAGTTACAGGAACACTGAAGCTTTCTTT.

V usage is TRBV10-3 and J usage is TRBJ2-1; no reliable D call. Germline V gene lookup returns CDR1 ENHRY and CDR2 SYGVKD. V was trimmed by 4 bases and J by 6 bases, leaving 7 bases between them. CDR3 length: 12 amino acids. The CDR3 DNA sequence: TGTGCCATCAGTGGAACAATCAATGAGCAGTTCTTC. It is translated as CAISGTINEQFF.

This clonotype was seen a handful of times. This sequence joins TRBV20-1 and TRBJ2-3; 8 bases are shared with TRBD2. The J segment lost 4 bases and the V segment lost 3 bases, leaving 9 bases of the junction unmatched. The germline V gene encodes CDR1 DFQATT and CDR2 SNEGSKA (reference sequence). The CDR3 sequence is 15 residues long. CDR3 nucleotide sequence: TGCAGTGCTAGTGGTGGCGGGAGGAGCGCAGATACGCAGTATTTT. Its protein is CSASGGGRSADTQYF.

CDR3 residues: CASIASGNPGANVLTF. CDR3 coding DNA: TGTGCCAGCATCGCTAGCGGGAACCCTGGGGCCAACGTCCTGACTTTC. This chain joins TRBV6-2 or TRBV6-3 and TRBJ2-6; 9 nucleotides agree with TRBD2. The trim removed 7 bases at V and 2 bases at J, leaving 6 bases unmatched. Germline loops: CDR1 MNHEY, CDR2 SVGEGT. The CDR3 loop spans 16 amino acids.

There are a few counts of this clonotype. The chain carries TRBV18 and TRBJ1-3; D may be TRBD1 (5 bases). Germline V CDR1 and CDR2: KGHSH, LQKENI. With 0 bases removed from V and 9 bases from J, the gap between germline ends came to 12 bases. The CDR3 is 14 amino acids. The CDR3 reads CASSPPGDRGTIYF. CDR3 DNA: TGTGCCAGCTCACCACCGGGGGATCGCGGCACCATATATTTT.

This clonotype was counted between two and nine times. CDR3 DNA: TGTGCCAGCAGCTGGGCGGTTCCGGGAAGATTTTACAATGAGCAGTTCTTC. Its protein product is CASSWAVPGRFYNEQFF. The chain carries TRBV7-2 and TRBJ2-1; D is possibly TRBD2 (5 bases). Deletions cut 4 bases from V and 4 bases from J, with 20 bases between. The CDR3 extends over 17 amino acids. Germline V gene sequence: CDR1 SGHTA, CDR2 FQGNSA.

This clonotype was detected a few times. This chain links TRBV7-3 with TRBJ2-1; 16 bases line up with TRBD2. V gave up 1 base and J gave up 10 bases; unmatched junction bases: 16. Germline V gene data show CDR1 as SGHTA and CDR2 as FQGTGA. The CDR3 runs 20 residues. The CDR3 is CASSLRATGLAGGTLREQFF. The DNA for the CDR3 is TGTGCCAGCAGCTTAAGGGCGACGGGACTAGCGGGAGGGACCCTTAGGGAGCAGTTCTTC.

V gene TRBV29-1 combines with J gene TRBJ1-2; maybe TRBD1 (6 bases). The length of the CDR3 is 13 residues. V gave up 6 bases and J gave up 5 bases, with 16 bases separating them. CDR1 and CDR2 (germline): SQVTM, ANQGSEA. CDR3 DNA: TGCAGCGTAGAGAGGACAGACGTGTATGGCTACACCTTC. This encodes CSVERTDVYGYTF.

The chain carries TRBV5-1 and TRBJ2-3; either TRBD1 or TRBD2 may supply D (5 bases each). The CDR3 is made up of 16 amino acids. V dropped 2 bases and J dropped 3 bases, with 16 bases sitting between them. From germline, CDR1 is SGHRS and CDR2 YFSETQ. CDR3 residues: CASSFGPTGLTDTQYF. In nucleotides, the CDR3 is TGCGCCAGCAGCTTTGGACCCACGGGGCTAACAGATACGCAGTATTTT.

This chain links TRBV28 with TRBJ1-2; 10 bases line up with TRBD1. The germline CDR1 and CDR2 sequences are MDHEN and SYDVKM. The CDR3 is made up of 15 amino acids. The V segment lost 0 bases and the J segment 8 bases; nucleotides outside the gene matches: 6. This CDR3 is CASSLWPDRGQGYTF. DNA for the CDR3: TGTGCCAGCAGTTTATGGCCCGACAGGGGGCAGGGCTACACCTTC.

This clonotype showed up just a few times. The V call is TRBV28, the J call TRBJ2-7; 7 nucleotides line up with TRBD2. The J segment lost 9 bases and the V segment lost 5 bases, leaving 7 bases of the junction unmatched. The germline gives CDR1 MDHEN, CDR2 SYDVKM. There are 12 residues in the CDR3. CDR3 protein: CASSGAGRWQYF. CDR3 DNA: TGTGCCAGCAGTGGGGCCGGGAGGTGGCAGTACTTC.

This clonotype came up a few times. The CDR3 DNA reads as TGCAGTGCTAGAGATCTCCCCAAACCGGGACAGGGGTTCTATAATTCACCCCTCCACTTT. As protein: CSARDLPKPGQGFYNSPLHF. The chain recombines TRBV20-1 with TRBJ1-6, with 10 bases aligning to TRBD1. Looked up from germline, CDR1 is DFQATT and CDR2 is SNEGSKA (reference sequence). This CDR3 spans 20 amino acids. Trimming took 0 bases from V and 3 from J; bases not matched to a gene: 14.

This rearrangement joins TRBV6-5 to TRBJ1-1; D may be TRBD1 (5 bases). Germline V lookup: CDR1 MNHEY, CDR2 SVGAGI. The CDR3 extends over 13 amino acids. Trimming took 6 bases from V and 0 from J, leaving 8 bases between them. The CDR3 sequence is CASSGDVNTEAFF. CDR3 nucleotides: TGTGCCAGCAGCGGGGACGTGAACACTGAAGCTTTCTTT.

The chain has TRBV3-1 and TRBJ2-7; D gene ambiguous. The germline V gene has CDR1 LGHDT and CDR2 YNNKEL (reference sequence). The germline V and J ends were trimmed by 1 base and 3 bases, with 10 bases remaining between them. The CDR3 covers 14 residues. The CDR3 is CASSQGRTNYEQYF. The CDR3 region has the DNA TGTGCCAGCAGCCAAGGGCGGACCAACTACGAGCAGTACTTC.

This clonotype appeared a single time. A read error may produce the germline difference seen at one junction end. CDR3 DNA: TGTGCCGGCAGCTTAGGGACTAGCGGGAGGACAGATACGCAGTATTTT. Its translation: CAGSLGTSGRTDTQYF. The chain is built from TRBV11-2 and TRBJ2-3, with TRBD2 matching over 15 bases. From germline, CDR1 is SGHAT and CDR2 FQNNGV. The CDR3 spans 16 residues.

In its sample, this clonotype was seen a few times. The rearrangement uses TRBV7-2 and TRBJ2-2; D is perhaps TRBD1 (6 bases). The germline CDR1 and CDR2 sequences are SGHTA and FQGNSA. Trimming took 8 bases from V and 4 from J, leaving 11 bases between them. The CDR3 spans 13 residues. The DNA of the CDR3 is TGTGCCAGCCCCCTGGGGGCCACCGGGGAGCTGTTTTTT. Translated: CASPLGATGELFF.

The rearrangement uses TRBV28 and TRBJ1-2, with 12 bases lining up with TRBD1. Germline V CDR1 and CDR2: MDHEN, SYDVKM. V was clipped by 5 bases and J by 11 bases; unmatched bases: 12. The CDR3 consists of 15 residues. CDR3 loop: CASSVPGTGGARYTF. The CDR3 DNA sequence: TGTGCCAGCAGTGTCCCCGGGACAGGGGGCGCGAGGTACACCTTC.

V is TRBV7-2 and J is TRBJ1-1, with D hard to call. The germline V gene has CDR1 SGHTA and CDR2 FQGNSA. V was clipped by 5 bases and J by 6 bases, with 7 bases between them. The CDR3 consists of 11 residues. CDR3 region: CASSSQAEAFF. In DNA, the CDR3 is TGTGCCAGCAGCAGTCAGGCTGAAGCTTTCTTT.

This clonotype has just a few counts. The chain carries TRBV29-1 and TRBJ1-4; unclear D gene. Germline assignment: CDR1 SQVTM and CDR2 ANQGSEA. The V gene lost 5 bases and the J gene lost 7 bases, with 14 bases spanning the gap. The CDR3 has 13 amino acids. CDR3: CSVTTATGEKLFF. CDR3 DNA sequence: TGCAGCGTTACTACCGCGACGGGTGAAAAACTGTTTTTT.

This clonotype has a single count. CDR3 bases: TGTGCCAGCAGTTTAGGCCAGGAAACCTACGAGCAGTACTTC. This translates into CASSLGQETYEQYF. The J gene is TRBJ2-7, the V gene TRBV12-3 or TRBV12-4; D is unclear. The length of the CDR3 is 14 residues. V lost 1 base and J lost 2, with 9 bases in between.

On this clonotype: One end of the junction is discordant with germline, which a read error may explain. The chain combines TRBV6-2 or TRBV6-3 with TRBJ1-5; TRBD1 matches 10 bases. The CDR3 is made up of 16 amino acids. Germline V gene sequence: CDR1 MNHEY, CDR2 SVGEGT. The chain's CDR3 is CASSGDRGTDISPRHF. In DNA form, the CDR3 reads TGTGCCAGCAGTGGGGACAGGGGCACCGATATCAGCCCCCGGCATTTT.

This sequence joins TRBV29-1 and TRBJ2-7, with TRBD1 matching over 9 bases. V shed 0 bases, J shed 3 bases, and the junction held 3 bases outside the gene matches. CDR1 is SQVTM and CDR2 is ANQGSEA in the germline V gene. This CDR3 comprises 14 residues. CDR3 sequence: CSVEEGTGNYEQYF. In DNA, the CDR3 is TGCAGCGTTGAAGAGGGGACAGGGAACTACGAGCAGTACTTC.

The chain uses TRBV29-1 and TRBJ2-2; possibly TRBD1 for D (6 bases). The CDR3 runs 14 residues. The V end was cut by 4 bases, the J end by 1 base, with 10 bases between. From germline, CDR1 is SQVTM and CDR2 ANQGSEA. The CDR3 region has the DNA TGCAGCGTTGGGGACACGCTGAACACCGGGGAGCTGTTTTTT. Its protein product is CSVGDTLNTGELFF.

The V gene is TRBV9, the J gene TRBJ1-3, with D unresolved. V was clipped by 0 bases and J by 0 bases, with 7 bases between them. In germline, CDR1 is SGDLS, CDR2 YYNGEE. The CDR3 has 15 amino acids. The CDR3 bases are TGTGCCAGCAGCGTAGGCAGCATCTCTGGAAACACCATATATTTT. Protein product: CASSVGSISGNTIYF.

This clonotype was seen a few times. The DNA for the CDR3 is TGTGCCAGCAGTGACCACTTTATTGGATCCTACGAGCAGTACTTC. This gives the protein CASSDHFIGSYEQYF. The chain carries TRBV2 and TRBJ2-7; D is uncertain. CDR1 is SNHLY, CDR2 FYNNEI, per germline. Deletions cut 3 bases from V and 1 base from J, with 13 bases between. The CDR3 runs 15 residues.

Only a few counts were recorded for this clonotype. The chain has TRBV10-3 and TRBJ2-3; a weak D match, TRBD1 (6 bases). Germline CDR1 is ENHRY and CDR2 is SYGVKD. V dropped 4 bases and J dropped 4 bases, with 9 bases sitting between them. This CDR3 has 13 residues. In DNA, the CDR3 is TGTGCCATCAGTGTAGGGGGAGCAGATACGCAGTATTTT. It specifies CAISVGGADTQYF.

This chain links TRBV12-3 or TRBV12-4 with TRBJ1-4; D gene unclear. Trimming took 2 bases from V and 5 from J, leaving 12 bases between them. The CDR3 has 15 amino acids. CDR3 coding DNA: TGTGCCAGCAGTTTAAAGGACGGTAGAAATGAAAAACTGTTTTTT. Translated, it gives CASSLKDGRNEKLFF.

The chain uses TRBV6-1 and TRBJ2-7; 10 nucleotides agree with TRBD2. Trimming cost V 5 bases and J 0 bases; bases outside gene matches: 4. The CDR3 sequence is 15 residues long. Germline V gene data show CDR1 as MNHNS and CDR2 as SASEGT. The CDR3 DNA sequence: TGTGCCAGCAGTTTTAGCGGGAGGTCCTCCTACGAGCAGTACTTC. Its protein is CASSFSGRSSYEQYF.

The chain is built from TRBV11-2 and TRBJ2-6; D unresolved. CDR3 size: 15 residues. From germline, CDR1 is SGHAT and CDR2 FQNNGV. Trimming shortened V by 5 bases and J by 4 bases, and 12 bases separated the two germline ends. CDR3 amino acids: CASSGIEAGANVLTF. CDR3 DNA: TGTGCCAGCAGCGGAATAGAAGCCGGGGCCAACGTCCTGACTTTC. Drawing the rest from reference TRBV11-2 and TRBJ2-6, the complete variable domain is EAGVAQSPRYKIIEKRQSVAFWCNPISGHATLYWYQQILGQGPKLLIQFQNNGVVDDSQLPKDRFSAERLKGVDSTLKIQPAKLEDSAVYLCASSGIEAGANVLTFGAGSRLTVL.